A single sample is the source of the 32 T cell receptor beta chains below, sequenced in a study of cytomegalovirus exposure and HLA in healthy donors. Primers: 60 Vbeta forward and 13 Jbeta reverse. The method was immunoSEQ multiplex PCR; TCRdb's version includes in-frame clones alone and lacks a portion of them. The sample lists around 150,000 clones, 65% to 80% occurring once. Sequences were obtained from PBMCs. These receptors were taken from a man in his forties in good health and CMV-seronegative.

The gene calls are TRBV10-3 and TRBJ2-5, with 11 bases aligning to TRBD1. V dropped 6 bases and J dropped 5; count of bases not matched to a gene: 2. The CDR3 has 13 residues. Germline-derived CDR1 and CDR2 are ENHRY and SYGVKD. The CDR3 DNA follows: TGTGCCATCAGGGGACAGGGGGACGAGACCCAGTACTTC. This sequence encodes CAIRGQGDETQYF.

CDR3 in DNA: TGTGCCAGCAGTTTTGAGGGAGGGGGCAATCAGCCCCAGCATTTT. Translating it yields CASSFEGGGNQPQHF. V is TRBV27 and J is TRBJ1-5; the D gene is possibly TRBD1 (5 bases). From germline, CDR1 is MNHEY and CDR2 SMNVEV (reference sequence). Trimming removed 3 bases at V and 2 bases at J, with 11 bases between. This CDR3 is built from 15 residues.

This sequence joins TRBV5-4 and TRBJ1-2; a possible D gene is TRBD1 (5 bases). Trimming cost V 4 bases and J 2 bases, with 12 bases left between them. Germline CDR1 is SGHNT and CDR2 is YYREEE (reference sequence). The CDR3 has 14 amino acids. The CDR3 region is CASSTLGGNYGYTF. The CDR3 DNA reads TGTGCCAGCAGCACCTTGGGGGGGAACTATGGCTACACCTTC.

The table lists this clone with a count of one. The chain carries TRBV7-9 and TRBJ2-1, with TRBD1 matching over 9 bases. Germline CDR1 is SEHNR and CDR2 is FQNEAQ (reference sequence). The CDR3 has 17 amino acids. V gave up 5 bases and J gave up 6 bases; unmatched junction bases: 14. Written as DNA, the CDR3 is TGTGCCAGCAGCCCTCGTAAGGGACAGGGCAGGGCCAATGAGCAGTTCTTC. Translation gives CASSPRKGQGRANEQFF.

V and J are TRBV5-1 and TRBJ2-3, with a weak D call TRBD2 (7 bases). Germline V CDR1 and CDR2: SGHRS, YFSETQ. The CDR3 has 15 amino acids. The germline V and J ends were trimmed by 0 bases and 3 bases, with 11 bases remaining between them. The CDR3 loop is CASSLVGGRTDTQYF. The DNA for the CDR3 is TGCGCCAGCAGCTTGGTCGGGGGGCGGACAGATACGCAGTATTTT. The full variable domain, in which reference TRBV5-1 and TRBJ2-3 provide the parts outside the CDR3, is KAGVTQTPRYLIKTRGQQVTLSCSPISGHRSVSWYQQTPGQGLQFLFEYFSETQRNKGNFPGRFSGRQFSNSRSEMNVSTLELGDSALYLCASSLVGGRTDTQYFGPGTRLTVL.

The chain employs TRBV28 and TRBJ2-7; 8 nucleotides agree with TRBD1. The CDR3 loop spans 15 amino acids. Per the germline V gene, CDR1 is MDHEN and CDR2 is SYDVKM. The V gene end was trimmed by 2 bases and the J gene end by 5 bases; junction bases not matched to a gene: 8. DNA of the CDR3: TGTGCCAGCAGTTTACTGACCAGGGGGCCTAACGAGCAGTACTTC. It translates to CASSLLTRGPNEQYF.

The chain's CDR3 is CASSLVDGVYEQYF. CDR3 DNA sequence: TGTGCCAGCAGCTTAGTTGACGGAGTCTACGAGCAGTACTTC. This sequence joins TRBV7-8 and TRBJ2-7; D is undetermined. V was pared by 1 base and J by 3 bases, with 10 bases between. CDR1 and CDR2 from the germline V gene are SGHVS and FQNEAQ. This CDR3 is 14 amino acids long.

V and J are TRBV29-1 and TRBJ2-3, with 11 positions matching TRBD1. The CDR3 covers 16 residues. V lost 2 bases and J lost 2; bases outside the gene matches: 6. CDR1 is SQVTM, CDR2 ANQGSEA, per germline. CDR3 sequence (DNA): TGCAGCGTTGAAAGAACTGGACAGGGGGCCACAGATACGCAGTATTTT. Translating gives CSVERTGQGATDTQYF.

The gene calls are TRBV6-5 and TRBJ2-3; TRBD2 aligns across 7 bases. Germline values: CDR1 MNHEY, CDR2 SVGAGI. Trimming cost V 0 bases and J 2 bases; bases outside gene matches: 5. This CDR3 is 16 amino acids long. CDR3 sequence (DNA): TGTGCCAGCAGTTACTCTCCTAGCGGTAACACAGATACGCAGTATTTT. It yields the protein CASSYSPSGNTDTQYF.

This sequence joins TRBV6-5 and TRBJ1-1; a weak D match, TRBD1 (5 bases). V was clipped by 0 bases and J by 8 bases, with 13 bases between them. The CDR3 spans 14 residues. CDR1 and CDR2 (germline): MNHEY, SVGAGI. The CDR3 DNA reads TGTGCCAGCAGTTACTCCGGACATTCACCCGAAGCTTTCTTT. Its protein is CASSYSGHSPEAFF.

This clone turned up a few times. The chain links TRBV7-2 to TRBJ2-7; 9 positions match TRBD2. CDR1 is SGHTA, CDR2 FQGNSA, per germline. The V and J ends lost 2 bases and 2 bases, in that order; junction bases with no gene match: 7. The CDR3 is 16 amino acids. The CDR3 is CASSLSGSGGTYEQYF. CDR3 DNA sequence: TGTGCCAGCAGCTTAAGTGGTAGCGGGGGCACCTACGAGCAGTACTTC.

The chain couples TRBV7-3 to TRBJ1-1, with unresolved D. The germline CDR1 and CDR2 sequences are SGHTA and FQGTGA. Trimming cost V 5 bases and J 4 bases, with 17 bases left between them. This CDR3 spans 15 amino acids. CDR3 DNA: TGTGCCAGCAGCCGGGGTCTGGGGTCGGCCACTGAAGCTTTCTTT. Amino acids: CASSRGLGSATEAFF. Combining the CDR3 with reference TRBV7-3 and TRBJ1-1 gives the whole variable domain GAGVSQTPSNKVTEKGKYVELRCDPISGHTALYWYRQSLGQGPEFLIYFQGTGAADDSGLPNDRFFAVRPEGSVSTLKIQRTERGDSAVYLCASSRGLGSATEAFFGQGTRLTVV.

This chain joins TRBV7-2 and TRBJ1-6, with 7 bases matching TRBD1. This CDR3 contains 13 residues. Germline CDR1 is SGHTA and CDR2 is FQGNSA. Trimming removed 8 bases from V and 8 bases from J; junction bases left unmatched: 6. The CDR3 region is CASGRDRDSPLHF. The CDR3 DNA reads as TGTGCCAGCGGTCGGGACAGAGATTCACCCCTCCACTTT.

V usage is TRBV7-7 and J usage is TRBJ2-3, with a possible D match to TRBD1 (6 bases). In germline, CDR1 is SSHAT, CDR2 FNYEAQ (reference sequence). Trimming removed 5 bases from V and 5 bases from J, with 11 bases in between. This CDR3 has 13 residues. CDR3 residues: CASSPFRGDTQYF. For the CDR3, the DNA is TGTGCCAGCAGCCCCTTCAGGGGAGATACGCAGTATTTT.

The chain has TRBV6-5 and TRBJ2-7; D ambiguous. Germline values: CDR1 MNHEY, CDR2 SVGAGI. V was pared by 6 bases and J by 2 bases, with 17 bases between. This CDR3 has 15 residues. The CDR3 is CASRHPWWFTYEQYF. DNA of the CDR3: TGTGCCAGCAGACATCCTTGGTGGTTCACCTACGAGCAGTACTTC.

This clone was seen only once. The chain has TRBV6-5 and TRBJ2-5, with no clear D. The end of the DNA is better explained by TRBJ2-7, so the J call may be wrong. The CDR3 consists of 15 residues. Germline V gene lookup returns CDR1 MNHEY and CDR2 SVGAGI. The CDR3 protein is CASSLSKVVNYEQYF. The CDR3 DNA reads as TGTGCCAGCAGCCTATCCAAGGTGGTAAACTACGAGCAGTACTTC.

The chain uses TRBV7-2 and TRBJ1-2, with TRBD1 matching over 7 bases. Germline V gives CDR1 SGHTA, CDR2 FQGNSA. The trim removed 5 bases at V and 6 bases at J, leaving 12 bases unmatched. The CDR3 loop spans 15 amino acids. In DNA form, the CDR3 reads TGTGCCAGCAGCCAAATACCCGAGGGGGCCAATGGCTACACCTTC. As protein: CASSQIPEGANGYTF.

The chain couples TRBV2 to TRBJ2-1; 8 positions agree with TRBD2. Germline assignment: CDR1 SNHLY and CDR2 FYNNEI. This CDR3 is 15 amino acids long. With V trimmed by 3 bases and J by 6 bases, 7 bases remained unmatched. CDR3 in amino acids: CASSDKASGPNEQFF. The CDR3 DNA reads TGTGCCAGCAGTGATAAGGCTAGCGGGCCCAATGAGCAGTTCTTC.

The chain combines TRBV13 with TRBJ2-3, with a weak D call TRBD2 (5 bases). Germline V CDR1 and CDR2: PRHDT, FYEKMQ (reference sequence). The CDR3 totals 16 residues. Trimming pared 5 bases from V and 0 bases from J, leaving 15 bases between. The CDR3 loop reads CASSLTPPGSTDTQYF. As DNA, the CDR3 is TGTGCCAGCAGCCTTACACCTCCGGGGAGCACAGATACGCAGTATTTT.

The genes are TRBV10-1 and TRBJ2-5, with TRBD1 matching over 11 bases. The CDR3 is 14 amino acids. J lost 4 bases, V lost 6 bases, and 4 bases had no gene match. CDR1 is WNHNN, CDR2 SYGVQD, per germline (reference sequence). CDR3 region: CASRDRGRGETQYF. The CDR3 DNA sequence: TGCGCCAGCAGGGACAGGGGGCGCGGAGAGACCCAGTACTTC.

Note on this clone: In the same sample, other DNA sequences code for this CDR3. V and J are TRBV25-1 and TRBJ2-5, with 10 bases that match TRBD2. CDR1 and CDR2 from the germline V gene are MGHDK and SYGVNS. V lost 2 bases and J lost 9; bases outside the gene matches: 12. The length of the CDR3 is 16 residues. DNA of the CDR3: TGTGCCAGCAGTGAAGGTAGCGGGGGGTACGTTGAGGCCCAGTACTTC. Translation gives CASSEGSGGYVEAQYF.

The chain recombines TRBV4-3 with TRBJ2-3; D not resolved. Trimming pared 2 bases from V and 0 bases from J, leaving 15 bases between. The CDR3 spans 17 residues. Germline V gene lookup returns CDR1 LGHNA and CDR2 YSLEER. CDR3 residues: CASSQSPLVQSTDTQYF. DNA of the CDR3: TGCGCCAGCAGCCAATCCCCCCTAGTCCAGAGCACAGATACGCAGTATTTT.

The chain combines TRBV28 with TRBJ2-7, with 8 bases matching TRBD1. Germline V gives CDR1 MDHEN, CDR2 SYDVKM. CDR3 length: 13 residues. Trimming at V came to 6 bases and at J to 9 bases, leaving 10 bases not matched to a gene. The CDR3 DNA follows: TGTGCCAGCAGCCGACAGGGGACGGAGGGGCAGTACTTC. Its translation is CASSRQGTEGQYF.

The chain joins TRBV5-4 to TRBJ2-5, with D possibly TRBD1 on 5 matching bases. V was clipped by 0 bases and J by 3 bases, with 9 bases between them. Germline V gene lookup returns CDR1 SGHNT and CDR2 YYREEE (reference sequence). This CDR3 is built from 14 residues. Here the CDR3 reads CASSLAKTEETQYF. CDR3 sequence (DNA): TGTGCCAGCAGCTTGGCCAAGACAGAAGAGACCCAGTACTTC.

The chain employs TRBV4-3 and TRBJ1-2; tentative D call: TRBD1 (5 bases). The V and J ends lost 2 bases and 5 bases respectively, with 27 bases between them. The germline V gene has CDR1 LGHNA and CDR2 YSLEER. The CDR3 is made up of 19 amino acids. This chain's CDR3 is CASSQKGPGEATGSYGYTF. In nucleotides, the CDR3 is TGCGCCAGCAGCCAAAAGGGGCCGGGGGAGGCGACGGGAAGTTATGGCTACACCTTC.

V is TRBV7-2 and J is TRBJ2-3, with 8 nucleotides matching TRBD2. The CDR3 covers 16 residues. The J segment lost 0 bases and the V segment lost 1 base, leaving 3 bases of the junction unmatched. Germline lookup yields CDR1 SGHTA and CDR2 FQGNSA. The CDR3 spells CASSLGTSPSTDTQYF. Written as DNA, the CDR3 is TGTGCCAGCAGCTTAGGGACTAGCCCTAGCACAGATACGCAGTATTTT.

The rearrangement uses TRBV30 and TRBJ2-3, with a weak D call TRBD2 (6 bases). Germline assignment: CDR1 GTSNPN and CDR2 SVGIG (reference sequence). V lost 2 bases and J lost 4, with 13 bases in between. CDR3 length: 14 amino acids. CDR3: CAWSRGSGADTQYF. CDR3 sequence (DNA): TGTGCCTGGAGTCGGGGGAGTGGCGCAGATACGCAGTATTTT.

The V call is TRBV6-6, the J call TRBJ1-2; D is uncertain. Trimming took 6 bases from V and 0 from J, leaving 14 bases between them. The CDR3 length is 15 residues. Per the germline V gene, CDR1 is MNHNY and CDR2 is SVGAGI (reference sequence). This CDR3 is CASSHSSAANYGYTF. DNA for the CDR3: TGTGCCAGCAGCCATAGCAGCGCCGCTAACTATGGCTACACCTTC.

This clone was counted only a few times. The genes are TRBV29-1 and TRBJ2-1; 7 bases line up with TRBD1. The length of the CDR3 is 12 residues. V was pared by 2 bases and J by 9 bases, with 4 bases of the junction left unmatched. The germline CDR1 and CDR2 sequences are SQVTM and ANQGSEA. The CDR3: CSVEPSGGEQFF. The CDR3, as DNA: TGCAGCGTTGAACCTTCAGGGGGTGAGCAGTTCTTC.

V is TRBV6-5 and J is TRBJ1-2, with 7 bases fitting TRBD1. Germline V lookup: CDR1 MNHEY, CDR2 SVGAGI. The CDR3 spans 14 residues. Germline trimming cut 10 bases from V and 8 bases from J; bases unmatched to any gene: 16. In nucleotides, the CDR3 is TGTGCCACACACATCAACGCACAGGGGCGAGGCTACACCTTC. Protein sequence: CATHINAQGRGYTF.

The chain recombines TRBV6-1 with TRBJ2-7, with TRBD1 as a possible D gene (6 bases). V was clipped by 7 bases and J by 6 bases, with 16 bases between them. This CDR3 comprises 13 residues. The germline V gene has CDR1 MNHNS and CDR2 SASEGT. Here the CDR3 DNA reads TGTGCCAGCATATCACAGGGCGAAGGCGAGCAGTACTTC. This gives the protein CASISQGEGEQYF.

This clone is a singleton in its sample. The chain couples TRBV6-6 to TRBJ1-3; 9 bases are a match to TRBD1. This CDR3 has 16 residues. Looked up from germline, CDR1 is MNHNY and CDR2 is SVGAGI (reference sequence). The V and J ends lost 1 base and 1 base, in that order; junction bases with no gene match: 2. CDR3 in amino acids: CASSYLGQGSGNTIYF. Here the CDR3 DNA reads TGTGCCAGCAGTTACTTAGGACAGGGGTCTGGAAACACCATATATTTT.